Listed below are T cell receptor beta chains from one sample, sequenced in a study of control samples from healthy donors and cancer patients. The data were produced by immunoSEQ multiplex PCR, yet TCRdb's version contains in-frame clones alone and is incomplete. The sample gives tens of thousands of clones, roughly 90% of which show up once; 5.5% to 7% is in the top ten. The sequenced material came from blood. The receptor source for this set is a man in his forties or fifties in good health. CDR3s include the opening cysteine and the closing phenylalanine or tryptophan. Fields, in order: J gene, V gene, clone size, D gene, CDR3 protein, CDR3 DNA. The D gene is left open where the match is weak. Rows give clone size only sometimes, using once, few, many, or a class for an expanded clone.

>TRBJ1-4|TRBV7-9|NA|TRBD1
CASSLGGQVEKLFF
TGTGCCAGCAGCTTAGGGGGACAGGTAGAAAAACTGTTTTTT
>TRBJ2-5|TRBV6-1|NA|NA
CASSENAQGLQETQYF
TGTGCCAGCAGTGAAAATGCCCAGGGCCTTCAAGAGACCCAGTACTTC
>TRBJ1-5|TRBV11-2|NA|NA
CASSLDGDLGQPQHF
TGTGCCAGCAGCTTAGACGGGGATTTGGGACAGCCCCAGCATTTT
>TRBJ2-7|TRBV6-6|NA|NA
CASSPPPGVYEQYF
TGTGCCAGCAGCCCCCCTCCGGGAGTCTACGAGCAGTACTTC
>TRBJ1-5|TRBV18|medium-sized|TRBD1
CASSPTGIGGVHF
TGTGCCAGCTCACCGACAGGGATTGGTGGGGTACATTTT
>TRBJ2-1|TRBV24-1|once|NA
CATSDLRHPNEQFF
TGTGCCACCAGTGATTTGCGGCACCCTAATGAGCAGTTCTTC
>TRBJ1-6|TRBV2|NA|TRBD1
CASRDRNSPLHF
TGTGCCAGCAGGGACAGGAATTCACCCCTCCACTTT
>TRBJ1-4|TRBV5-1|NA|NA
CASSLGDPNEKLFF
TGCGCCAGCAGCTTGGGCGACCCTAATGAAAAACTGTTTTTT
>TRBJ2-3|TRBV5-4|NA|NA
CASSGDPWGGDTQYF
TGTGCCAGCAGTGGGGACCCCTGGGGAGGAGATACGCAGTATTTT
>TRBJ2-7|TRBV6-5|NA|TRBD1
CASRDRVNGPYEQYF
TGTGCCAGCAGGGACAGGGTAAACGGGCCCTACGAGCAGTACTTC
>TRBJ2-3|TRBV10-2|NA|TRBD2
CASSQEGGGAKDTQYF
TGCGCCAGCAGTCAGGAAGGCGGGGGGGCCAAAGATACGCAGTATTTT
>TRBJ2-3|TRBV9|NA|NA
CASTPTRGPGDTQYF
TGTGCCAGCACCCCAACCAGAGGGCCCGGAGATACGCAGTATTTT
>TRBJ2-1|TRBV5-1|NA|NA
CASSLGAQGINEQFF
TGCGCCAGCAGCTTGGGAGCGCAGGGTATCAATGAGCAGTTCTTC
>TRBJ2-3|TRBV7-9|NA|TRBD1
CASSSRDSTDTQYF
TGTGCCAGCAGCTCCCGGGACAGTACAGATACGCAGTATTTT
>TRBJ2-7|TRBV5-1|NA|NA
CASSFTESYEQYF
TGCGCCAGCAGCTTTACGGAGTCCTACGAGCAGTACTTC
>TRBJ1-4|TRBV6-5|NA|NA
CASSYRDTMSEKLFF
TGTGCCAGCAGTTACCGAGACACAATGAGTGAAAAACTGTTTTTT
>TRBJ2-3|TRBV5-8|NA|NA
CASWGLPSTDTQYF
TGTGCCAGCTGGGGGCTCCCTAGCACAGATACGCAGTATTTT
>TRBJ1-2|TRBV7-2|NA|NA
CASSPPRFGYGYTF
TGTGCCAGCAGCCCCCCCCGTTTTGGCTATGGCTACACCTTC
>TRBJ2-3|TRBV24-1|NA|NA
CATSDFWASSGTDTQYF
TGTGCCACCAGTGATTTTTGGGCTAGCAGCGGCACGGATACGCAGTATTTT
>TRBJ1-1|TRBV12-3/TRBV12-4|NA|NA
CASSTTENTEAFF
TGTGCCAGCAGCACGACTGAGAACACTGAAGCTTTCTTT
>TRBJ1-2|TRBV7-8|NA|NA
CASSYDNYGYTF
TGTGCCAGCAGCTATGACAACTATGGCTACACCTTC
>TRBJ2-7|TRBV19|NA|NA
CASSIRGNSYEQYF
TGTGCCAGTAGTATCAGGGGCAACTCCTACGAGCAGTACTTC
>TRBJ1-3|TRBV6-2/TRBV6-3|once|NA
CASSRGSGNTIYF
TGTGCCAGCAGCAGGGGATCTGGAAACACCATATATTTT
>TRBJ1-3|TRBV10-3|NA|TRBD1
CAISFSGTAAGNTIYF
TGTGCCATCTCGTTTTCCGGGACAGCCGCTGGAAACACCATATATTTT
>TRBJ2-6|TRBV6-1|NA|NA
CASSAQGRSGANVLTF
TGTGCCAGCAGTGCACAGGGACGCTCTGGGGCCAACGTCCTGACTTTC
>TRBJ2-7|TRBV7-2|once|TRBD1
CASSVSPLGQGSYEQYF
TGTGCCAGCAGCGTCAGCCCCCTGGGACAGGGTTCCTACGAGCAGTACTTC
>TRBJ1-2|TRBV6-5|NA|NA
CASGNLGLRYTF
TGTGCCAGCGGCAACTTAGGACTACGCTACACCTTC
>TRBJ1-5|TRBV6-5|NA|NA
CASRRIYSNQPQHF
TGTGCCAGCAGGCGTATTTATAGCAATCAGCCCCAGCATTTT
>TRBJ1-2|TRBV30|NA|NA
CAWSVGGQGNYGYTF
TGTGCCTGGAGTGTAGGGGGGCAAGGTAACTATGGCTACACCTTC
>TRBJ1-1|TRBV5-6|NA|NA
CASSLAGRVEAFF
TGTGCCAGCAGCTTGGCGGGGCGGGTTGAAGCTTTCTTT
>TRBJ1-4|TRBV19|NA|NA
CAGGQREKLFF
TGTGCCGGGGGGCAGCGTGAAAAACTGTTTTTT
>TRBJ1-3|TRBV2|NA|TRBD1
CASSFDRAGNTIYF
TGTGCCAGCAGTTTCGACAGGGCTGGAAACACCATATATTTT
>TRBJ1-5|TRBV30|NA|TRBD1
CAWSPTGNQPQHF
TGTGCCTGGAGTCCGACAGGGAATCAGCCCCAGCATTTT
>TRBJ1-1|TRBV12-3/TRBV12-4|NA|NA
CASSFSGTEAFF
TGTGCCAGCAGTTTCTCGGGCACTGAAGCTTTCTTT
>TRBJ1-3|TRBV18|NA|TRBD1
CASSPDRTLSGNTIYF
TGTGCCAGCTCACCGGACAGGACCCTCTCTGGAAACACCATATATTTT
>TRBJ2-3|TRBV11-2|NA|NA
CASSLDGAADTQYF
TGTGCCAGCAGCTTAGATGGGGCCGCAGATACGCAGTATTTT
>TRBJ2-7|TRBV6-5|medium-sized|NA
CASSYSTNGGEQYF
TGTGCCAGCAGTTACTCGACGAACGGGGGAGAGCAGTACTTC
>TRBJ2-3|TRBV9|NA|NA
CASSVGTSTDTQYF
TGTGCCAGCAGCGTAGGGACGAGCACAGATACGCAGTATTTT
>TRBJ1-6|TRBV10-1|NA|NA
CASAQVRNSPLHF
TGCGCCAGTGCACAGGTCCGGAATTCACCCCTCCACTTT
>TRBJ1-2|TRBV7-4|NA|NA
CASSFQGMGYTF
TGTGCCAGCAGCTTTCAGGGTATGGGCTACACCTTC
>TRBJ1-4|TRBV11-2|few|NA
CASRKGGVPWEKLFF
TGTGCCAGCAGAAAGGGGGGGGTCCCTTGGGAAAAACTGTTTTTT
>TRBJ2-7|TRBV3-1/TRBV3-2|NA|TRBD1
CASSQDQTGISYEQYF
TGTGCCAGCAGCCAAGATCAGACAGGGATTTCCTACGAGCAGTACTTC
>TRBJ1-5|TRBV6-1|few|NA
CASSELVGRQPQHF
TGTGCCAGCAGTGAATTGGTAGGTCGTCAGCCCCAGCATTTT
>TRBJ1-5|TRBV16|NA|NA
CASSQSGDYQPQHF
TGTGCCAGCAGCCAATCGGGGGATTATCAGCCCCAGCATTTT
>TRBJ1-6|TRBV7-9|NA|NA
CASSLKLGTVGGDSPLHF
TGTGCCAGCAGCTTAAAATTGGGGACGGTGGGGGGGGATTCACCCCTCCACTTT
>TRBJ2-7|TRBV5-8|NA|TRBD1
CASSFTGVPTYEQYF
TGTGCCAGCAGCTTCACAGGGGTCCCCACCTACGAGCAGTACTTC
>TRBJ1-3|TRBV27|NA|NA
CASSSLPVGSGNTIYF
TGTGCCAGCAGTTCACTGCCCGTGGGGTCTGGAAACACCATATATTTT
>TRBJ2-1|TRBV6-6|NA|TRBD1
CASRKTGGSYNEQFF
TGTGCCAGCAGAAAGACAGGGGGCTCCTACAATGAGCAGTTCTTC
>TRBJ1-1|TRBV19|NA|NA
CASSQIGRGMNTEAFF
TGTGCCAGTAGTCAGATCGGGAGGGGGATGAACACTGAAGCTTTCTTT
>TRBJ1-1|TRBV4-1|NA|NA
CASSLGLRGGTEAFF
TGCGCCAGCAGCCTAGGACTCAGGGGAGGAACTGAAGCTTTCTTT